This T cell receptor (beta chain) is drawn from a study of spatial heterogeneity in lung cancer. Time point indicated: sample taken at primary tumor resection. Donation came from 70 or so patients with untreated early-stage non-small cell lung cancer. Whole RNA, which was extracted from tumor, nontumor lung tissue or frozen PBMC, was sequenced without any cell sorting. This CDR3 has 15 amino acids. J lost 2 bases, V lost 6 bases, and 9 bases had no gene match. Germline V gives CDR1 SGHRS, CDR2 YFSETQ. Details on this clonotype: Its antigen is not identified.

TCRdb passed the 5' RACE reads through MiXCR, listing each CDR3 protein once. The profile shows about 4,200 distinct CDR3 sequences, approximately 6% of them singletons. Broader study findings: Intratumoral expanded alpha and beta TCR counts were found to track tumor mutation counts. Estimated coverage of tumor T cells was around 7% for alpha and roughly 13% for beta chains.

V usage is TRBV5-1 and J usage is TRBJ2-5; 8 bases line up with TRBD2. This TCR was sampled from a male donor with early-stage non-small cell lung cancer. The sequencing used lung tumor tissue, collected at surgery. The CDR3 sequence: CASNRRTSGQETQYF. The CDR3, as DNA: TGCGCCAGCAACCGTCGAACTAGCGGTCAAGAGACCCAGTACTTC.